The entry below gives a single T cell receptor beta chain sequence along with its context. This receptor's antigen is unknown. No quality values exist for individual bases; no much larger clone is one base distant. These data come from a study of shared clonotypes between healthy human individuals (dated by TCRdb to about 2020). With regard to the full study: The cohort comprised two women and three men aged 18 to 49 years. For each donor, CD4 naive and CD4 memory were each given three plates, CD8 naive was given two plates, and CD8 memory was given one plate. Blood TCR repertoires of a handful of healthy adults were deeply sequenced to estimate repertoire size and the extent of clonotype sharing between individuals. Libraries were prepared and TCR repertoires were sequenced by different laboratories using diverse techniques, in order to increase sequencing depth and limit assay-specific biases. Between about 0.85 and 9.5 billion PBMCs per donor were obtained by leukapheresis.

From V the trimming removes 5 bases and from J it removes 2 bases, while the gene matches leave 5 bases of the junction unaccounted for. The CDR3 numbers 15 residues from cysteine through phenylalanine. Only CDR3 DNA is held: 45 bases, read in frame from base 1. For CDR1 and CDR2, the germline V gene lists MNHEY and SVGAGI. For the CD8 naive samples, CD45RO-negative cells were positively selected for CCR7, yielding a CD45RA+CCR7+ population from which TemRA cells were excluded. Donors were healthy HIV-negative adults with no recently reported acute infections or vaccinations. Only Caucasian adults living in Nashville, Tennessee, USA were represented among the donors. After blood collection by leukapheresis, PBMCs were isolated using Ficoll-Histopaque density gradient centrifugation and then cryopreserved in the vapor phase of liquid nitrogen. Analytical flow cytometry was used to check the purity and quantity of every magnetically sorted T cell population. Genomic DNA was isolated from each sorted fraction and quantified by UV absorbance on a Nanodrop 2000c.

Overall results and qualifications from the work: Compared with non-shared clonotypes, clonotypes shared by all four sorted-subset donors had higher generation probabilities. Because the study included a small number of donors, the genetic and exposure-history diversity represented was limited. Based on pairwise subsampling, the degree of clonotype sharing among donors was expected to be affected by sequencing depth. Only blood was sampled, and tissue TCR repertoires likely differ from those in blood. Across a handful of donors, around 5.4% of naive CD4, around 3.3% of naive CD8, 2% to 2.5% of memory CD4, and approximately 0.4% of memory CD8 clonotypes were shared. Rarefaction of sorted-subset datasets indicated incomplete sequencing despite the large sequencing depth. Naive subsets generally had larger estimated clonotype richness than memory subsets.

Using the deep immunoSEQ assay, TCR CDR3 regions were amplified from genomic DNA by multiplex PCR. Genomic DNA extracted from each cell subset was distributed evenly over all wells of several immunoSEQ 96-well plates, and each plate served as one replicate. For sorted subsets, roughly 200 ng of genomic DNA, equivalent to around 29,000 T cell genomes, went into each replicate PCR. Purified libraries were quantified with a Qubit 3.0 fluorometer, sized on a Bioanalyzer 2100, and re-quantified with the KAPA Library Quantification kit. Every immunoSEQ 96-well plate was sequenced on a separate single-read 150-cycle Illumina NextSeq 550 flow cell. As for how the authors treated the data: The immunoSEQ output contained only junctional sequences without quality scores, so filtering could not match that applied to full-length reads. To assign V/J genes and CDR3, sequences were annotated against IMGT germline references using PyIR, a Python wrapper for IgBLAST v1.9. Reads were removed for weak V/J assignments (E-value above 1e-6), missing CDR3, stop codons, out-of-frame junctions, or ambiguous translated residues. V3J clonotypes were defined as sequences sharing the same inferred V gene, J gene, and CDR3 amino acid sequence. Percentage overlap between repertoires was calculated by dividing the number of shared unique clonotypes by the size of the smaller repertoire. Three approaches were used to assess repertoire richness: RTK rarefaction, the Chao1 estimator, and Recon v2.1 estimates of unobserved clonotypes. Generation probabilities were computed with OLGA for all TCRbeta clonotypes obtained by the gDNA method from four donors. The table was pulled from immuneACCESS by TCRdb, which kept in-frame rearrangements only. Such tables lose some clones; where checked, under half of the loss comes from unresolved V genes, and the rest has no known cause. Clone size and V and J calls were adopted from that table, with D and trimming inferred from the DNA. This sample lists hundreds of thousands of clones; roughly nine tenths were detected once. The top ten clonotypes cover 24% of the sample.

This clonotype originated in a man in his thirties or forties in good health. Recombination connected TRBV6-5 to TRBJ2-2; a stretch of 7 junction bases matches TRBD2. Sequences were obtained from naive CD8+ T cells sorted from blood. Reading the label with the study, this specimen's cell subset or site is: CD45RA+CCR7+. The CDR3 region: CASSTQAGNTGELFF. In nucleotides, the sequence is TGTGCCAGCAGTACCCAAGCGGGAAACACCGGGGAGCTGTTTTTT.